The 6 T cell receptor beta chains in this list originate from one sample, sequenced in a study of Graves' ophthalmopathy and Graves' hyperthyroidism. Scientists amplified the TCR beta CDR3 regions from RNA transcripts. RT-PCR in the first round used HTBI primers; a second-round multiplex PCR followed. TCRdb re-derived calls from the multiplex PCR reads in MiXCR, one entry per CDR3 protein. This table holds approximately 460,000 distinct CDR3 sequences, about an eighth found once. Sequences were obtained from blood. The receptors shown here come from a woman under 40 with Graves' ophthalmopathy.

Many counts were recorded for this clonotype. This rearrangement joins TRBV4-1 to TRBJ2-7; D remains ambiguous. The CDR3 consists of 15 residues. CDR1 MGHRA and CDR2 YSYEKL come from the germline V gene. V gave up 3 bases and J gave up 7 bases, with 19 bases separating them. This CDR3 reads CASSHLADPVREQYF. The CDR3 nucleotides read TGCGCCAGCAGCCACCTCGCGGACCCCGTGAGGGAGCAGTACTTC.

V is TRBV10-3 and J is TRBJ1-2; the match to TRBD1 covers 10 bases. Trimming cost V 8 bases and J 4 bases; bases outside gene matches: 7. The germline gives CDR1 ENHRY, CDR2 SYGVKD. The CDR3 contains 14 residues. CDR3 loop: CAIESRDRGYGYTF. DNA for the CDR3: TGTGCCATCGAGAGCCGGGACAGGGGCTATGGCTACACCTTC.

This clonotype was picked up many times. The gene calls are TRBV6-2 or TRBV6-3 and TRBJ1-1; 10 bases are shared with TRBD1. This CDR3 has 18 residues. V shed 2 bases, J shed 4 bases, and the junction held 13 bases outside the gene matches. Germline CDR1 and CDR2: MNHEY and SVGEGT. The CDR3 sequence: CASSYRTRTGGYATEAFF. The DNA of the CDR3 is TGTGCCAGCAGTTACCGAACAAGGACAGGGGGATATGCCACTGAAGCTTTCTTT.

This clonotype was seen a handful of times. The chain is built from TRBV5-1 and TRBJ1-1, with 8 bases aligning to TRBD1. The germline V gene encodes CDR1 SGHRS and CDR2 YFSETQ. V lost 4 bases to trimming and J lost 5 bases; unmatched junction nucleotides: 7. This CDR3 contains 14 residues. CDR3 amino acids: CASSTSGTGTEAFF. CDR3 bases: TGCGCCAGCAGCACGTCCGGGACAGGAACTGAAGCTTTCTTT.

The gene calls are TRBV12-3 or TRBV12-4 and TRBJ1-5; unclear D gene. The V gene lost 5 bases and the J gene lost 3 bases, with 8 bases spanning the gap. The CDR3 consists of 13 residues. The CDR3 DNA reads TGTGCCAGCAGTCGACGGAACAATCAGCCCCAGCATTTT. It codes for CASSRRNNQPQHF.

In its sample, this clonotype was seen many times. This chain connects TRBV29-1 to TRBJ2-7; 7 bases agree with TRBD1. Germline assignment: CDR1 SQVTM and CDR2 ANQGSEA. This CDR3 is built from 14 residues. Trimming cost V 4 bases and J 6 bases; bases outside gene matches: 12. The CDR3 region has the DNA TGCAGCGTTGTAAAACAGGGGAAGACGCGCGAGCAGTACTTC. Translation: CSVVKQGKTREQYF.